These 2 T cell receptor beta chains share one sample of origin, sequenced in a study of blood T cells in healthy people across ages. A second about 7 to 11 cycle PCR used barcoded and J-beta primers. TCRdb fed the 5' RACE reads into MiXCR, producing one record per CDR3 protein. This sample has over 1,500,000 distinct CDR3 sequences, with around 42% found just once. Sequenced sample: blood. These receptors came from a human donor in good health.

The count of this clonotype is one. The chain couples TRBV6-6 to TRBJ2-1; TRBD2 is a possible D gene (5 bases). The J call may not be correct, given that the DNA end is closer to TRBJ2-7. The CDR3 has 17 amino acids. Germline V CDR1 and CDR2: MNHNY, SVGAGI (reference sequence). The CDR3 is CASSYRLALPTDNEQYF. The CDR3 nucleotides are TGTGCCAGCAGTTACCGTCTAGCTCTCCCCACAGACAATGAGCAGTACTTC.

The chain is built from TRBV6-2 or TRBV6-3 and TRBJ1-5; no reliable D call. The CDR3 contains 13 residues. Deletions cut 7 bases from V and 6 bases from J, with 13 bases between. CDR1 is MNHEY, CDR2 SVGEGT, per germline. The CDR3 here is CASMGLLSQPQHF. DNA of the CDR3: TGTGCCAGCATGGGGTTGTTGTCTCAGCCCCAGCATTTT.